This T cell receptor (beta chain) derives from a study of T cell responses to AZD1222 COVID-19 vaccine. Generated by immunoSEQ multiplex PCR, the TCRdb table keeps only in-frame clones and is missing some. This table holds about 110,000 clones, roughly 90% found once. The CDR3 runs 16 residues. The germline gives CDR1 SGHTA, CDR2 FQGNSA. Trimming cost V 7 bases and J 2 bases; bases outside gene matches: 11. This rearrangement joins TRBV7-2 to TRBJ2-3, with 8 bases lining up with TRBD2. Sample: peripheral blood, taken 28 days after the second AZD1222 dose. This clonotype was obtained from an adult who received the AZD1222 COVID-19 vaccine. CDR3 loop: CASTNPRGADTDTQYF. CDR3 nucleotide sequence: TGTGCCAGCACCAACCCGCGGGGGGCCGACACAGATACGCAGTATTTT.